These T cell receptor beta chains were read from a single sample in a study of CXCR3-negative and CXCR3-positive naive CD8 T cells. Each CDR3 protein gets one entry in TCRdb, which reprocessed the 5' RACE reads and gives no DNA. This sample's table has tens of thousands of distinct CDR3 sequences. The sequenced sample consisted of naive CXCR3- CD8+ T cells from blood. The receptor set was obtained from a human donor in good health. Some clones in this sample may be carry-over from other donors' samples. The CDR3 runs from the conserved cysteine through the conserved F or W.

cdr3_length: 16
v_call: TRBV25-1
j_call: TRBJ1-1
cdr3_aa: CASSEYPVDTNTEAFF

cdr3_length: 17
v_call: TRBV6-2/TRBV6-3
j_call: TRBJ2-5
cdr3_aa: CASSSYASSGGGETQYF

cdr3_length: 16
v_call: TRBV7-3
j_call: TRBJ2-3
cdr3_aa: CASSNGLADGGDTQYF

cdr3_length: 14
v_call: TRBV18
j_call: TRBJ1-5
cdr3_aa: CASSPRGPNQPQHF

cdr3_length: 13
v_call: TRBV5-1
j_call: TRBJ2-1
cdr3_aa: CASSLNSYNEQFF

cdr3_length: 14
v_call: TRBV5-1
j_call: TRBJ2-7
cdr3_aa: CASSLPQATYEQYF

cdr3_length: 17
v_call: TRBV28
j_call: TRBJ2-4
cdr3_aa: CASSFSDVSRRGNIQYF

cdr3_length: 13
v_call: TRBV6-1
j_call: TRBJ1-1
cdr3_aa: CASSAYRSTEAFF

cdr3_length: 15
v_call: TRBV20-1
j_call: TRBJ2-6
cdr3_aa: CSANVRAPGANVLTF

cdr3_length: 17
v_call: TRBV28
j_call: TRBJ2-1
cdr3_aa: CASSFLLAGSSYNEQFF

cdr3_length: 13
v_call: TRBV15
j_call: TRBJ1-1
cdr3_aa: CATEGVEKPEAFF

cdr3_length: 13
v_call: TRBV29-1
j_call: TRBJ2-7
cdr3_aa: CSVVTVYSYEQYF

cdr3_length: 21
v_call: TRBV29-1
j_call: TRBJ2-1
cdr3_aa: CSVVWFTLLTSGSFSYNEQFF

cdr3_length: 11
v_call: TRBV29-1
j_call: TRBJ1-2
cdr3_aa: CSVTGGNGYTF

cdr3_length: 16
v_call: TRBV29-1
j_call: TRBJ2-3
cdr3_aa: CSVETGQEKNTDTQYF

cdr3_length: 12
v_call: TRBV6-1
j_call: TRBJ2-7
cdr3_aa: CASSEVSYEQYF

cdr3_length: 14
v_call: TRBV9
j_call: TRBJ2-1
cdr3_aa: CASSVEGFGREQFF

cdr3_length: 16
v_call: TRBV9
j_call: TRBJ2-5
cdr3_aa: CASSPDGLAGIETQYF

cdr3_length: 14
v_call: TRBV29-1
j_call: TRBJ2-3
cdr3_aa: CSVATDRLADTQYF

cdr3_length: 15
v_call: TRBV20-1
j_call: TRBJ2-3
cdr3_aa: CSALLGGDPSDTQYF

cdr3_length: 17
v_call: TRBV6-2/TRBV6-3
j_call: TRBJ1-2
cdr3_aa: CASRTGVGVAANYGYTF

cdr3_length: 15
v_call: TRBV20-1
j_call: TRBJ2-3
cdr3_aa: CSAGSADKSTDTQYF

cdr3_length: 15
v_call: TRBV12-3/TRBV12-4
j_call: TRBJ2-1
cdr3_aa: CASSLGAGQHNEQFF

cdr3_length: 14
v_call: TRBV20-1
j_call: TRBJ2-1
cdr3_aa: CSARSPLAEHEQFF

cdr3_length: 15
v_call: TRBV9
j_call: TRBJ2-1
cdr3_aa: CASSVDRGMLDEQFF

cdr3_length: 13
v_call: TRBV7-9
j_call: TRBJ2-3
cdr3_aa: CASSPVNTDTQYF

cdr3_length: 13
v_call: TRBV7-9
j_call: TRBJ2-5
cdr3_aa: CASTWSEGETQYF

cdr3_length: 15
v_call: TRBV3-1
j_call: TRBJ2-1
cdr3_aa: CASRVAGNSYNEQFF

cdr3_length: 14
v_call: TRBV28
j_call: TRBJ1-1
cdr3_aa: CASRDQGVGTEAFF

cdr3_length: 15
v_call: TRBV7-9
j_call: TRBJ2-3
cdr3_aa: CASSLVTGATDTQYF

cdr3_length: 16
v_call: TRBV28
j_call: TRBJ2-1
cdr3_aa: CASSTPRFSSYNEQFF

cdr3_length: 14
v_call: TRBV4-2
j_call: TRBJ2-1
cdr3_aa: CASSQGLGRGEQFF

cdr3_length: 15
v_call: TRBV7-8
j_call: TRBJ1-2
cdr3_aa: CASSPGQGLDYGYTF

cdr3_length: 13
v_call: TRBV30
j_call: TRBJ2-7
cdr3_aa: CAWTTGQLDEQYF

cdr3_length: 15
v_call: TRBV7-9
j_call: TRBJ2-5
cdr3_aa: CASSQETGGQETQYF

cdr3_length: 14
v_call: TRBV6-1
j_call: TRBJ1-5
cdr3_aa: CASSEFQGYQPQHF